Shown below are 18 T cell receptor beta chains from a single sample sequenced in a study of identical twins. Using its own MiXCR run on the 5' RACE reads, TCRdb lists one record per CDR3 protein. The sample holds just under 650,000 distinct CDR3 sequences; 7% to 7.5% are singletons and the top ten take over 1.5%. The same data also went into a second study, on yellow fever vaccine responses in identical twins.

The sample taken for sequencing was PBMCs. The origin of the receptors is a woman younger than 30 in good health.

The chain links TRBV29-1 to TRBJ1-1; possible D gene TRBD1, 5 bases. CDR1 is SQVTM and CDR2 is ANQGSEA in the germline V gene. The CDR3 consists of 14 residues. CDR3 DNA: TGCGCGCTGGGGGATCGGGTGAGGAACACTGAAGCTTTCTTT. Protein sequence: CALGDRVRNTEAFF. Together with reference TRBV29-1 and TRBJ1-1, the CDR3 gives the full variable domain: SAVISQKPSRDICQRGTSLTIQCQVDSQVTMMFWYRQQPGQSLTLIATANQGSEATYESGFVIDKFPISRPNLTFSTLTVSNMSPEDSSIYLCALGDRVRNTEAFFGQGTRLTVV.

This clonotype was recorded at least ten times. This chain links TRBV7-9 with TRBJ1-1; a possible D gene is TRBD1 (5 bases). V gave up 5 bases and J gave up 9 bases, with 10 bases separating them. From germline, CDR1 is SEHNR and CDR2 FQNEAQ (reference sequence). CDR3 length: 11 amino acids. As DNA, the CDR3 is TGTGCCAGCAGCCTCGGGACCCAAGCTTTCTTT. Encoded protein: CASSLGTQAFF.

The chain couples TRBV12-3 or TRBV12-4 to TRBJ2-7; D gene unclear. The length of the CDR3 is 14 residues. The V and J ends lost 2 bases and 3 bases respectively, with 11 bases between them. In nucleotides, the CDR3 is TGTGCCAGCAGTTTAAGCCCGTCGGGCTACGAGCAGTACTTC. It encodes CASSLSPSGYEQYF.

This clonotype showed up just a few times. The CDR3 nucleotides are TGTGCCAGCAGTTCCCCCGGGACAGGCAACGAGCAGTACTTC. Translation gives CASSSPGTGNEQYF. V usage is TRBV28 and J usage is TRBJ2-7; 8 bases are shared with TRBD1. Looked up from germline, CDR1 is MDHEN and CDR2 is SYDVKM. CDR3 size: 14 residues. V lost 4 bases, J lost 5 bases, and 7 bases stayed unmatched.

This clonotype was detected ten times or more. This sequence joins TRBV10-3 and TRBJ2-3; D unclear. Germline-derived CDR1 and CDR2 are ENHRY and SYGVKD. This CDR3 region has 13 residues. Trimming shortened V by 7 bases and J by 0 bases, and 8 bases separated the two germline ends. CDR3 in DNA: TGTGCCATCACTCCGACTAGCACAGATACGCAGTATTTT. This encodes CAITPTSTDTQYF.

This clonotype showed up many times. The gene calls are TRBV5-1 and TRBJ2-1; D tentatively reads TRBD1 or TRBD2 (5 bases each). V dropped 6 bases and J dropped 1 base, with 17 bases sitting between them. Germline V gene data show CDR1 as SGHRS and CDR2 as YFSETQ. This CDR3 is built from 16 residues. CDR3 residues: CASTPGQGESYNEQFF. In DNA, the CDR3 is TGCGCCAGCACCCCGGGGCAAGGGGAGTCCTACAATGAGCAGTTCTTC.

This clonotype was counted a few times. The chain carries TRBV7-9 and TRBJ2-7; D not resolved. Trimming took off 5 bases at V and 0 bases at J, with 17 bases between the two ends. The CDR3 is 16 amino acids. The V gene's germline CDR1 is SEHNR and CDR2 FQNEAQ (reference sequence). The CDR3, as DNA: TGTGCCAGCAGCCCCCCGCTCGGACCGGACTCCTACGAGCAGTACTTC. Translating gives CASSPPLGPDSYEQYF.

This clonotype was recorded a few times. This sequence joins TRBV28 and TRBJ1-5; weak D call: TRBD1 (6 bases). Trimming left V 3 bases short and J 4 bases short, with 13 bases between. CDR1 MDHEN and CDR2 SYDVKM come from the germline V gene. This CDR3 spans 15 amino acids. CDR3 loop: CASSFVRGGNQPQHF. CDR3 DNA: TGTGCCAGCAGTTTTGTCAGGGGAGGTAATCAGCCCCAGCATTTT.

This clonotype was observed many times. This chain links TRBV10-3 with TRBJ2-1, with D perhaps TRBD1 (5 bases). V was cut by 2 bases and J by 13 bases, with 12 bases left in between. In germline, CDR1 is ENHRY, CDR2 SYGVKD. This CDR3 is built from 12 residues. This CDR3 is CAISEGLQGQFF. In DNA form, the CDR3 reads TGTGCCATCAGTGAGGGGCTCCAGGGCCAGTTCTTC.

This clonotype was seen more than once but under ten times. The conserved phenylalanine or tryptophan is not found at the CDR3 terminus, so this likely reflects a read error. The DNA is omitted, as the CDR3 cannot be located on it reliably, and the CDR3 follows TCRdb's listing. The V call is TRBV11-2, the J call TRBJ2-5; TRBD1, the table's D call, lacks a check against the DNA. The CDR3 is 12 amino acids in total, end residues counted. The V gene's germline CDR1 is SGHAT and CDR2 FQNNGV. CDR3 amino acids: CASSLTGFSFES.

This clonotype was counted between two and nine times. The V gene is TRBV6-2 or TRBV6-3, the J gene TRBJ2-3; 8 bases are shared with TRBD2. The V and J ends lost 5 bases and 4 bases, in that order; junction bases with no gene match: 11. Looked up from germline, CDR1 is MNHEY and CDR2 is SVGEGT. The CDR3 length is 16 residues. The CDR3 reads CASSAAVAGSADTQYF. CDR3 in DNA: TGTGCCAGCAGTGCGGCTGTAGCGGGGAGCGCAGATACGCAGTATTTT.

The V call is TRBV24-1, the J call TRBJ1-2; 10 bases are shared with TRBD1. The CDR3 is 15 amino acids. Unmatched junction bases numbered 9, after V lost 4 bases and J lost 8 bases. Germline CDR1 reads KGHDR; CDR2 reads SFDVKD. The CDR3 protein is CATSDPTGGAEGYTF. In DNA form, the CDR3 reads TGTGCCACCAGTGACCCGACAGGGGGCGCGGAAGGCTACACCTTC.

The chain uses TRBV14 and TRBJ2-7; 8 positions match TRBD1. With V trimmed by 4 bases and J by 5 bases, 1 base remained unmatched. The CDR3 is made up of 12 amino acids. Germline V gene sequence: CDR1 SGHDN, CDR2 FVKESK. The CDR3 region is CASSPGGDEQYV. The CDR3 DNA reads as TGTGCCAGCAGCCCAGGGGGCGACGAGCAGTACGTC.

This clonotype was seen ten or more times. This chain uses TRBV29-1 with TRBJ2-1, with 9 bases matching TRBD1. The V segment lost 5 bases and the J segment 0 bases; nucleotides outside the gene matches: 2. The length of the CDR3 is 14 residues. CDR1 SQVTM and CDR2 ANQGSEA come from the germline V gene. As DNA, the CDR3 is TGCAGCGTTTGGGACAGGGTCTCCTACAATGAGCAGTTCTTC. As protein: CSVWDRVSYNEQFF.

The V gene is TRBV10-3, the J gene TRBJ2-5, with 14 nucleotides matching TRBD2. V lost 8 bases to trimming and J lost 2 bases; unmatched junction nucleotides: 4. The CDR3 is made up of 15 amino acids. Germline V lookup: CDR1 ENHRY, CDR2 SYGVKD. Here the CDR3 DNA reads TGTGCCATCGGGACTAGCGGGGGAAAACAAGAGACCCAGTACTTC. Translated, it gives CAIGTSGGKQETQYF.

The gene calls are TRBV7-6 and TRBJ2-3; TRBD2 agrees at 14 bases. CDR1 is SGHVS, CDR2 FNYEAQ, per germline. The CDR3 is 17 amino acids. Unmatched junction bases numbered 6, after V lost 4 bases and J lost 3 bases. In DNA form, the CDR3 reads TGTGCCAGCAGCTCGACTAGCGGGGGGGCCGGGACAGATACGCAGTATTTT. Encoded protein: CASSSTSGGAGTDTQYF. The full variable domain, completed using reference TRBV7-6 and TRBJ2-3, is GAGVSQSPRYKVTKRGQDVALRCDPISGHVSLYWYRQALGQGPEFLTYFNYEAQQDKSGLPNDRFSAERPEGSISTLTIQRTEQRDSAMYRCASSSTSGGAGTDTQYFGPGTRLTVL.

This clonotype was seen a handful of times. The CDR3 region is CSAKQGNEAFF. The CDR3 DNA reads TGCAGTGCAAAACAGGGAAATGAAGCTTTCTTT. The rearrangement uses TRBV20-1 and TRBJ1-1, with D perhaps matching TRBD1 (6 bases). CDR3 length: 11 residues. Germline loops: CDR1 DFQATT, CDR2 SNEGSKA (reference sequence). With 6 bases removed from V and 7 bases from J, the gap between germline ends came to 12 bases.

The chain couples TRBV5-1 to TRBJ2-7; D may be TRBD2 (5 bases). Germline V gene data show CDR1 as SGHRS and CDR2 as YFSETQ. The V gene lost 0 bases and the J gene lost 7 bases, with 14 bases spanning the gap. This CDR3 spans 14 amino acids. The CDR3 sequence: CASSLGTGSGEQYF. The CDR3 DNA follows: TGCGCCAGCAGCTTGGGGACTGGTTCGGGTGAGCAGTACTTC.